Following are 24 T cell receptor beta chains from one sample sequenced in a study of blood T cell repertoires in COVID-19. Measured with immunoSEQ multiplex PCR; TCRdb has only the in-frame clones, and not every one. The data contain 210,000 or so clones, around 88% of them seen just once; the ten biggest clones take up more than 1.4%. Specimen: peripheral blood. These receptors were collected from a man between 18 and 35 years old with active or convalescent COVID-19.

This clone was observed once. The J gene is TRBJ2-7, the V gene TRBV5-6, with 9 bases matching TRBD1. Germline values: CDR1 SGHDT, CDR2 YYEEEE. V lost 5 bases, J lost 1 base, and 7 bases stayed unmatched. CDR3 size: 15 residues. This CDR3 reads CASREQGAGSYEQYF. CDR3 DNA: TGTGCCAGCAGGGAACAGGGGGCAGGGTCCTACGAGCAGTACTTC.

This clone was recorded once. The chain recombines TRBV19 with TRBJ1-1; 11 positions match TRBD1. Germline V gives CDR1 LNHDA, CDR2 SQIVND (reference sequence). With V trimmed by 6 bases and J by 6 bases, 0 bases remained unmatched. There are 12 residues in the CDR3. CDR3 protein: CASRGQGAEAFF. The CDR3 bases are TGTGCCAGTAGGGGACAGGGGGCTGAAGCTTTCTTT.

The V gene is TRBV9, the J gene TRBJ2-1; perhaps TRBD2 as D (5 bases). V was trimmed by 1 base and J by 10 bases, leaving 21 bases between them. Germline V gives CDR1 SGDLS, CDR2 YYNGEE. The CDR3 length is 16 residues. The CDR3 DNA is TGTGCCAGCAGCGTATATCCCCCACCTAGCACCCGGGAGCAGTTCTTC. Translation gives CASSVYPPPSTREQFF.

The J gene is TRBJ1-5, the V gene TRBV7-2; D unresolved. This CDR3 spans 13 amino acids. V was cut by 2 bases and J by 7 bases, with 9 bases left in between. Looked up from germline, CDR1 is SGHTA and CDR2 is FQGNSA. CDR3 sequence (DNA): TGTGCCAGCAGCTTAATTACGGGGCAGCCCCAGCATTTT. This codes for CASSLITGQPQHF.

This clone was counted once. The genes are TRBV4-2 and TRBJ1-5; tentatively, D is TRBD1 (6 bases). The CDR3 length is 14 residues. V dropped 3 bases and J dropped 4 bases, with 10 bases sitting between them. Germline CDR1 reads LGHNA; CDR2 reads YNFKEQ. For the CDR3, the DNA is TGTGCCAGCAGCCAGGACAGTAAAAATCAGCCCCAGCATTTT. Translated, it gives CASSQDSKNQPQHF.

This clone was observed a few times. The CDR3 region has the DNA TGTGCCAGCAGTTTCAGGGGGATCTACGAGCAGTACTTC. This translates into CASSFRGIYEQYF. V usage is TRBV28 and J usage is TRBJ2-7, with 7 bases lining up with TRBD1. Germline loops: CDR1 MDHEN, CDR2 SYDVKM. The CDR3 covers 13 residues. V gave up 3 bases and J gave up 3 bases; unmatched junction bases: 2. The full variable domain, with the rest looked up from reference TRBV28 and TRBJ2-7, is DVKVTQSSRYLVKRTGEKVFLECVQDMDHENMFWYRQDPGLGLRLIYFSYDVKMKEKGDIPEGYSVSREKKERFSLILESASTNQTSMYLCASSFRGIYEQYFGPGTRLTVT.

The rearrangement links TRBV10-3 to TRBJ2-1; 8 nucleotides line up with TRBD1. J lost 6 bases, V lost 6 bases, and 4 bases had no gene match. Germline V gene sequence: CDR1 ENHRY, CDR2 SYGVKD. This CDR3 is built from 13 residues. The CDR3 bases are TGTGCCATCAGAGAAGGGACAGGCAATGAGCAGTTCTTC. Amino acid sequence: CAIREGTGNEQFF.

This chain connects TRBV7-3 to TRBJ2-1; TRBD2 matches 9 bases. With 3 bases clipped from V and 5 bases from J, the junction kept 2 bases outside the gene matches. Germline lookup yields CDR1 SGHTA and CDR2 FQGTGA. CDR3 size: 14 residues. The CDR3 loop is CASSLTSGDNEQFF. In DNA form, the CDR3 reads TGTGCCAGCAGCTTGACTAGCGGAGACAATGAGCAGTTCTTC.

The rearrangement uses TRBV10-3 and TRBJ2-7, with TRBD1 identical over 8 bases. V was pared by 6 bases and J by 3 bases, with 7 bases of the junction left unmatched. Germline values: CDR1 ENHRY, CDR2 SYGVKD. The CDR3 extends over 14 amino acids. The CDR3: CAIREGTGLYEQYF. In DNA, the CDR3 is TGTGCCATCAGGGAGGGGACAGGACTCTACGAGCAGTACTTC.

The rearrangement links TRBV28 to TRBJ1-6, with D perhaps TRBD1 (6 bases). V dropped 7 bases and J dropped 10 bases, with 29 bases sitting between them. CDR3 length equals 18 residues. The germline gives CDR1 MDHEN, CDR2 SYDVKM. The CDR3: CASTPPKTLTGPSSPLHF. Written as DNA, the CDR3 is TGTGCCAGCACCCCCCCGAAGACCTTGACAGGACCGAGCTCACCCCTCCACTTT.

The chain couples TRBV7-2 to TRBJ2-1, with 11 positions matching TRBD2. Per germline, CDR1 SGHTA and CDR2 FQGNSA. The CDR3 runs to 19 residues. Trimming removed 0 bases from V and 6 bases from J; junction bases left unmatched: 13. The CDR3 coding sequence is TGTGCCAGCAGCTTAGCGGGGGGGTCTAGCGGGAGGATTGCCAATGAGCAGTTCTTC. It is translated as CASSLAGGSSGRIANEQFF.

This chain links TRBV19 with TRBJ1-1; D unresolved. This CDR3 spans 15 amino acids. Trimming cost V 5 bases and J 5 bases, with 18 bases left between them. The germline CDR1 and CDR2 sequences are LNHDA and SQIVND (reference sequence). The CDR3: CASSGPGAEGTEAFF. As DNA, the CDR3 is TGTGCCAGTAGTGGACCGGGAGCAGAAGGGACTGAAGCTTTCTTT.

In this sample, this clone turned up a few times. The gene calls are TRBV29-1 and TRBJ1-5; 8 bases are shared with TRBD1. V was clipped by 7 bases and J by 4 bases; unmatched bases: 3. The CDR3 sequence is 12 residues long. Germline V gene lookup returns CDR1 SQVTM and CDR2 ANQGSEA. The CDR3 sequence is CSAGQENQPQHF. For the CDR3, the DNA is TGCAGCGCGGGACAGGAGAATCAGCCCCAGCATTTT.

Remarks on this clone: Other DNA sequences within the sample encode an identical CDR3. V is TRBV30 and J is TRBJ1-5, with D perhaps TRBD1 (6 bases). The germline V gene has CDR1 GTSNPN and CDR2 SVGIG (reference sequence). Trimming removed 4 bases at V and 3 bases at J, with 19 bases between. The CDR3 spans 16 residues. CDR3 nucleotide sequence: TGTGCCTGGACCCGCCCAGGGGCCCCTAACAATCAGCCCCAGCATTTT. Translating it yields CAWTRPGAPNNQPQHF.

The chain joins TRBV11-2 to TRBJ1-1; TRBD1 might be the D (6 bases). The CDR3 contains 14 residues. The ends were cut back, 6 bases at V and 1 base at J, with 12 bases in the middle. Germline V gene sequence: CDR1 SGHAT, CDR2 FQNNGV. The CDR3 spells CASRRQAWNTEAFF. CDR3 coding DNA: TGTGCCAGCAGGAGACAGGCCTGGAACACTGAAGCTTTCTTT.

The CDR3 region has the DNA TGTGCCAGTAGTATAGGGACAGAGAACACTGAAGCTTTCTTT. Protein product: CASSIGTENTEAFF. The V call is TRBV19, the J call TRBJ1-1, with D possibly matching TRBD1 (6 bases). The CDR3 spans 14 residues. Germline CDR1 is LNHDA and CDR2 is SQIVND (reference sequence). V was clipped by 1 base and J by 1 base, with 7 bases between them.

This chain connects TRBV29-1 to TRBJ2-2; D remains unclear. The germline gives CDR1 SQVTM, CDR2 ANQGSEA. V shed 5 bases and J shed 7 bases, with 5 bases lying between them. The CDR3 loop spans 10 amino acids. CDR3 loop: CSVLYGELFF. The DNA of the CDR3 is TGCAGCGTTCTATACGGGGAGCTGTTTTTT.

This clone was detected only once. V and J are TRBV11-2 and TRBJ2-7; 7 bases are a match to TRBD1. With 5 bases clipped from V and 1 base from J, the junction kept 8 bases outside the gene matches. CDR1 and CDR2 from the germline V gene are SGHAT and FQNNGV. The CDR3 consists of 15 residues. The CDR3 DNA reads as TGTGCCAGCAGCCAGCAGGGGGTAAGGTCCTACGAGCAGTACTTC. Its protein is CASSQQGVRSYEQYF.

The chain has TRBV28 and TRBJ2-4, with D possibly TRBD1 on 5 matching bases. The CDR3 contains 20 residues. Germline CDR1 reads MDHEN; CDR2 reads SYDVKM. V shed 3 bases and J shed 0 bases, with 24 bases lying between them. CDR3 residues: CASSFWWGRTLLLAKNIQYF. CDR3 sequence (DNA): TGTGCCAGCAGTTTCTGGTGGGGCAGGACCCTTTTACTAGCCAAAAACATTCAGTACTTC.

The rearrangement uses TRBV7-2 and TRBJ2-7, with 7 bases aligning to TRBD1. The CDR3 is 15 residues long. Unmatched junction bases numbered 9, after V lost 5 bases and J lost 2 bases. CDR1 is SGHTA, CDR2 FQGNSA, per germline. CDR3 in amino acids: CASSEMPGQTYEQYF. CDR3 sequence (DNA): TGTGCCAGCAGCGAGATGCCGGGACAGACCTACGAGCAGTACTTC. The full variable domain, in which reference TRBV7-2 and TRBJ2-7 provide the parts outside the CDR3, is GAGVSQSPSNKVTEKGKDVELRCDPISGHTALYWYRQSLGQGLEFLIYFQGNSAPDKSGLPSDRFSAERTGGSVSTLTIQRTQQEDSAVYLCASSEMPGQTYEQYFGPGTRLTVT.

The chain carries TRBV5-1 and TRBJ1-1; possible D gene TRBD1, 5 bases. CDR3 length equals 15 residues. The germline V gene encodes CDR1 SGHRS and CDR2 YFSETQ. V was pared by 0 bases and J by 10 bases, with 19 bases between. The CDR3 DNA reads as TGCGCCAGCAGCTTGGGAGACAGTATACCGGTTGGAGCTTTCTTT. Translating it yields CASSLGDSIPVGAFF. The complete variable domain, with remaining parts taken from reference TRBV5-1 and TRBJ1-1, reads KAGVTQTPRYLIKTRGQQVTLSCSPISGHRSVSWYQQTPGQGLQFLFEYFSETQRNKGNFPGRFSGRQFSNSRSEMNVSTLELGDSALYLCASSLGDSIPVGAFFGQGTRLTVV.

The chain employs TRBV5-1 and TRBJ2-2; tentatively, D is TRBD2 (5 bases). CDR3 length: 16 residues. Germline CDR1 SGHRS, CDR2 YFSETQ. Trimming took 2 bases from V and 1 from J, leaving 12 bases between them. The CDR3 is CASSFGWAGNTGELFF. The DNA for the CDR3 is TGCGCCAGCAGCTTTGGATGGGCGGGGAACACCGGGGAGCTGTTTTTT.

The V call is TRBV15, the J call TRBJ2-1; TRBD1 matches at 9 bases. V lost 5 bases, J lost 4 bases, and 6 bases stayed unmatched. Germline V CDR1 and CDR2: LNHNV, YYDKDF (reference sequence). The CDR3 consists of 15 residues. The CDR3 DNA reads TGTGCCACCAGCCTGGGGACAGGGACTTACAATGAGCAGTTCTTC. It codes for CATSLGTGTYNEQFF.

The chain employs TRBV9 and TRBJ2-1; TRBD1 agrees at 7 bases. After removal of 4 bases from V and 4 bases from J, the junction contained 11 bases not matched to a gene. Per the germline V gene, CDR1 is SGDLS and CDR2 is YYNGEE. This CDR3 comprises 16 residues. CDR3 protein: CASSPRQGSGYNEQFF. As DNA, the CDR3 is TGTGCCAGCAGCCCACGACAGGGATCGGGATACAATGAGCAGTTCTTC. The entire variable domain, with the rest obtained from reference TRBV9 and TRBJ2-1, is as follows: DSGVTQTPKHLITATGQRVTLRCSPRSGDLSVYWYQQSLDQGLQFLIQYYNGEERAKGNILERFSAQQFPDLHSELNLSSLELGDSALYFCASSPRQGSGYNEQFFGPGTRLTVL.